One and the same sample provided the 17 T cell receptor beta chains below, sequenced in a study of beta chain features in type 1 diabetes (dated 2018 in TCRdb). These TCRs are of unknown antigen specificity. The paper as a whole reports these results and caveats: Type 1 diabetes patients showed a moderate but significant shortening of TCRB CDR3 length in all four CD4+ subsets.

Library generation was performed with the immunoSEQ multiplex PCR assay. The High Capacity cDNA Reverse Transcription Kit was used to reverse transcribe all of the isolated RNA, meaning that expressed TCRB transcripts were what got sequenced. TCRdb took this table from immuneACCESS and kept in-frame rearrangements with V and J called. Such tables lack part of the clones; where checked against another copy, unresolved V genes explain under half of the gap, and the rest is unexplained. This sample holds 93,000 or so clones; under 30% were observed only once. 0.5% to 0.6% of the sample is held by the ten biggest clonotypes. The sequenced sample consisted of central memory CD4+ T cells from blood. The receptor set was obtained from a woman between 18 and 29 years old with type 1 diabetes.

The chain is built from TRBV14 and TRBJ1-1, with TRBD1 as a possible D gene (5 bases). Between the trimmed V and J ends, which lost 5 bases and 8 bases, there was a span of 15 bases. The CDR3 extends over 13 amino acids. Per germline, CDR1 SGHDN and CDR2 FVKESK. The CDR3 is CASSSNRLGEAFF. The CDR3 DNA sequence: TGTGCCAGCAGCTCAAACAGGCTCGGGGAAGCTTTCTTT.

This clone was seen more than once but under ten times. The V call is TRBV20-1, the J call TRBJ2-1, with no clear D. Germline values: CDR1 DFQATT, CDR2 SNEGSKA (reference sequence). Trimming took 3 bases from V and 6 from J, leaving 6 bases between them. There are 11 residues in the CDR3. The CDR3 loop reads CSASNSNEQFF. CDR3 sequence (DNA): TGCAGTGCTAGTAATAGCAATGAGCAGTTCTTC.

This clone was found a few times. V and J are TRBV28 and TRBJ1-2, with D possibly TRBD1 on 5 matching bases. CDR3 length: 13 residues. V was clipped by 1 base and J by 8 bases, with 11 bases between them. Germline V gene data show CDR1 as MDHEN and CDR2 as SYDVKM. Written as DNA, the CDR3 is TGTGCCAGCAGTTTATCGCAGGGAACGGGCTACACCTTC. Translation: CASSLSQGTGYTF.

This clone was counted a few times. V and J are TRBV19 and TRBJ1-2; TRBD1 is a possible D gene (5 bases). The CDR3 sequence is 18 residues long. V dropped 6 bases and J dropped 3 bases, with 26 bases sitting between them. Germline CDR1 reads LNHDA; CDR2 reads SQIVND (reference sequence). CDR3 in DNA: TGTGCCAGTAGCCTTAGACGACCGAGACAGCCTCTATACTATGGCTACACCTTC. This translates into CASSLRRPRQPLYYGYTF.

The CDR3 nucleotides read TGTGCCAGCAGTGCCGACAGGGGATTTAACTATGGCTACACCTTC. Translation: CASSADRGFNYGYTF. The genes are TRBV2 and TRBJ1-2; 8 positions match TRBD1. V lost 4 bases to trimming and J lost 1 base; unmatched junction nucleotides: 5. CDR1 and CDR2 (germline): SNHLY, FYNNEI. The CDR3 is 15 amino acids.

The chain uses TRBV6-1 and TRBJ1-3; weak D call: TRBD1 (6 bases). The CDR3 is 14 amino acids. Germline V CDR1 and CDR2: MNHNS, SASEGT. Trimming took 4 bases from V and 4 from J, leaving 11 bases between them. DNA for the CDR3: TGTGCCAGCAGTGGCGGCGGGGGCGGAAACACCATATATTTT. This encodes CASSGGGGGNTIYF.

This chain uses TRBV30 with TRBJ2-5, with 8 positions matching TRBD2. The CDR3 totals 12 residues. Germline-derived CDR1 and CDR2 are GTSNPN and SVGIG (reference sequence). V lost 7 bases and J lost 5; bases outside the gene matches: 6. CDR3 sequence reads: CAYGTRKETQYF. The CDR3 bases are TGTGCCTACGGGACTAGAAAGGAGACCCAGTACTTC.

V is TRBV18 and J is TRBJ1-2; D not certain. The CDR3 is 15 residues long. In germline, CDR1 is KGHSH, CDR2 LQKENI. Trimming pared 7 bases from V and 2 bases from J, leaving 17 bases between. The CDR3 spells CASLPGLSGNYGYTF. In nucleotides, the CDR3 is TGTGCCAGCTTACCCGGGTTGTCTGGGAACTATGGCTACACCTTC.

This chain uses TRBV2 with TRBJ1-5, with D unresolved. This CDR3 contains 14 residues. The V gene's germline CDR1 is SNHLY and CDR2 FYNNEI. V was clipped by 2 bases and J by 2 bases, with 7 bases between them. The DNA of the CDR3 is TGTGCCAGCAGTGAACGGGTAGGCAATCAGCCCCAGCATTTT. Translated: CASSERVGNQPQHF.

The J gene is TRBJ2-7, the V gene TRBV28; 9 positions agree with TRBD1. CDR3 length: 15 residues. V was pared by 6 bases and J by 7 bases, with 13 bases of the junction left unmatched. CDR1 MDHEN and CDR2 SYDVKM come from the germline V gene. The CDR3 region is CASSPTGGVKREQYF. The CDR3 coding sequence is TGTGCCAGCAGCCCCACAGGGGGCGTCAAGAGGGAGCAGTACTTC. Combining the CDR3 with reference TRBV28 and TRBJ2-7 gives the whole variable domain DVKVTQSSRYLVKRTGEKVFLECVQDMDHENMFWYRQDPGLGLRLIYFSYDVKMKEKGDIPEGYSVSREKKERFSLILESASTNQTSMYLCASSPTGGVKREQYFGPGTRLTVT.

The V call is TRBV6-5, the J call TRBJ2-1; D unresolved. This CDR3 has 16 residues. Germline-derived CDR1 and CDR2 are MNHEY and SVGAGI. V shed 0 bases and J shed 7 bases, with 16 bases lying between them. As DNA, the CDR3 is TGTGCCAGCAGTTACTCGTGGCAGGCACCATCTAATGAGCAGTTCTTC. It translates to CASSYSWQAPSNEQFF.

This clone was detected a few times. The chain uses TRBV23-1 and TRBJ2-7; maybe TRBD2 (7 bases). TRBV23-1 is flagged as an ORF with uncertain function. V lost 4 bases, J lost 4 bases, and 23 bases lay in between. The CDR3 loop spans 17 amino acids. The CDR3, as DNA: TGCGCCAGCAGTCGCTTGTGGGGGGGCGCTAGGGAATACGAGCAGTACGTC. This codes for CASSRLWGGAREYEQYV.

This clone has just a few counts. The rearrangement uses TRBV28 and TRBJ2-3; 7 bases match TRBD2. There are 15 residues in the CDR3. V trimming: 1 base; J trimming: 2 bases; junction bases outside the gene matches: 3. Germline CDR1 is MDHEN and CDR2 is SYDVKM. The CDR3 DNA is TGTGCCAGCAGTTTATTTCTAGCGGACACAGATACGCAGTATTTT. Translation gives CASSLFLADTDTQYF.

The sample holds a few counts of this clone. The chain has TRBV29-1 and TRBJ2-4; 9 bases align to TRBD2. This CDR3 spans 17 amino acids. Germline V gene data show CDR1 as SQVTM and CDR2 as ANQGSEA. Unmatched junction bases numbered 9, after V lost 3 bases and J lost 0 bases. The DNA of the CDR3 is TGCAGCGTTGAGGGGTCGGCGCGGGAGGGAGCCAAAAACATTCAGTACTTC. As protein: CSVEGSAREGAKNIQYF.

This clone turned up a few times. V is TRBV25-1 and J is TRBJ2-1; 14 nucleotides line up with TRBD2. The ends lost 4 bases at V and 3 bases at J; junction bases unmatched: 5. Germline V CDR1 and CDR2: MGHDK, SYGVNS. This CDR3 has 17 residues. The CDR3 here is CASSAEGLAGDYNEQFF. Here the CDR3 DNA reads TGTGCCAGCAGTGCCGAGGGACTAGCGGGGGACTACAATGAGCAGTTCTTC.

The V call is TRBV5-1, the J call TRBJ2-3; 7 bases align to TRBD2. From germline, CDR1 is SGHRS and CDR2 YFSETQ. Trimming took 4 bases from V and 2 from J; bases not matched to a gene: 7. This CDR3 region has 15 residues. The CDR3 region is CASSPITSATDTQYF. The CDR3 region has the DNA TGCGCCAGCAGCCCTATAACTAGCGCCACAGATACGCAGTATTTT.

CDR3 sequence (DNA): TGCGCCAGCAGCGCGTCGGGGGGCTGGCCCCAAGAGACCCAGTACTTC. Its translation is CASSASGGWPQETQYF. V is TRBV4-3 and J is TRBJ2-5; weak D call: TRBD2 (7 bases). Germline V gene lookup returns CDR1 LGHNA and CDR2 YSLEER. This CDR3 contains 16 residues. Trimming left V 5 bases short and J 1 base short, with 17 bases between.